This T cell receptor beta chain was captured in a study of cytomegalovirus exposure and HLA in healthy donors (dated by TCRdb to 2015 to 2018). About the study as a whole: An earlier analysis of approximately 640 of the donors reported 250 to 350 Gb of sequence data and 120 million or so unique TCR beta sequences from some 180 million T cells. About 320 gigabases of sequencing data and 80 million or so unique TCR sequences were included in an early release covering about 620 HLA-typed donors. Of the roughly 400 genotyped donors, around 81% fell in the genetic ancestry cluster associated with self-reported Caucasian donors. The study was designed to test whether signatures of past pathogen exposure could be identified by cataloging public T cell receptors. Using immunosequencing, the study profiled T cell repertoires from about 620 subjects and related those repertoires to cytomegalovirus serostatus. Besides the first cohort of 550 to 750 subjects, a separate validation cohort made up of roughly 130 different subjects was used. The study combined high-throughput TCR immunosequencing, statistical association of individual TCRs with disease status, and machine learning to predict cytomegalovirus infection status. To study patterns of TCR occurrence, a later analysis re-analyzed previously published TCR beta repertoires from hundreds of donors and added high-resolution HLA genotyping. The later analysis used no new phenotypic data to find candidate immune exposures, relying instead on TCR beta sequences and their occurrence across donors. An earlier analysis of around 580 of the donors used high-throughput TCR beta sequencing to judge whether each TCR beta V gene segment behaved as functional or pseudogenic. Alongside the repertoire data, information on donor age, sex, ethnicity and CMV serostatus was compiled. In a later genetic analysis, genome-wide SNP genotypes for about 60% of the 666 donors were used, and that subset was treated as a discovery cohort. Every discovery cohort repertoire had been produced on one sequencing platform. Both class I and class II loci were covered by HLA typing, at four-digit resolution. Typing coverage varied by locus: about 629-640 donors for A, B, C, DRB1 and DQB1; some 520 for DQA1; more than 600 for DPA1; roughly 450 for DPB1. About five DR-DQ haplotypes were handled as single units for association and clustering, since linkage in the cohort was strong. On average, around 240,000 unique TCR beta nucleotide sequences were sequenced per donor among 300 to 500 genotyped donors of the cohort, with around 19% of those sequences being non-productive.

In total, just over 650 healthy bone marrow donors made up the cohort. Cohort members were all nominally healthy when sampled, although unrecorded immune exposures were likely present. The donor tested CMV seropositive, placing the donor among the 289 seropositive members of the cohort. Every donor gave a peripheral blood sample, and the peripheral blood mononuclear cells from that sample were used for TCR beta sequencing. The Qiagen DNeasy Blood Extraction Kit was used to extract genomic DNA from the blood cell samples. V gives up 1 base and J gives up 0 bases, and the segment between their germline ends measures 10 bases. Reading the germline V gene gives CDR1 LGHNA and CDR2 YNFKEQ. Counted from cysteine to phenylalanine, this CDR3 has 15 amino acids. The sequence is cut down to CDR3 DNA, 45 bases in frame from base 1. What the research found in general, with its limitations: A later genetic analysis associated a missense DCLRE1C variant with V-gene and J-gene trimming of TCR beta chains, and an independent cohort replicated the association. The cohort was sequenced for TCR beta chains only, and without alpha or paired-chain data the features that could be detected were limited. In the study, some 160 TCR beta chains were listed as associated with cytomegalovirus. Most CMV-associated TCR beta chains appeared to be HLA-restricted in a later analysis, and the HLA associations seemed to be driven largely by CMV exposure. Because HLA typing was missing for some donors at each locus, association tests included only the typed subset. The sequencing pipeline was judged likely to have produced a cluster of highly shared sequence variants as a technical artifact. A later analysis found that TCR association rates varied across HLA loci, with DRB1 alleles showing the most associated TCRs and HLA-C alleles the fewest. Linkage disequilibrium might explain the correlated functional status among segregating V segments, but an unknown experimental factor could not be excluded. The classifier was reported to diagnose cytomegalovirus status with high specificity and sensitivity in both the original cohort and the validation cohort. A further reported finding was that TCR beta sequences accurately predicted the HLA-A and HLA-B alleles for most subjects in the first cohort. In a later analysis, HLA-associated TCR beta chains were found to be more clonally expanded and to have lower generation probabilities than equally common non-associated chains. Because counts were too low, roughly 16 rarely observed V segments, including chromosome 9 orphons, were left out of the earlier analysis of a few hundred of the donors. According to the authors, the approach could potentially be generalized to other disease states and immunological phenotypes. A later genetic analysis reported fewer N-insertions in productive TCRs among donors in an Asian-associated ancestry cluster than the roughly 720-donor mean. Across donors, most TCR sequences were observed very rarely, whereas some public TCRs were present in many individuals. CMV serostatus was the only immune exposure information available for the cohort. Several of the top co-occurrence clusters appeared to be linked to parvovirus B19, influenza, CMV and Epstein-Barr virus, according to a later analysis. The presence/absence analyses assumed that sequencing depth was roughly uniform across donors, and that assumption may not be true. When HLA alleles, especially DR and DQ, strongly co-occurred, TCR associations were difficult to assign to individual alleles. In vitro tests confirmed that a few of the cytomegalovirus-associated TCR beta chains recognize cytomegalovirus antigens. Because the 87-base-pair reads could not distinguish some IMGT-functional V segments, including TRBV6-2 and TRBV6-3, those segments were excluded. A later analysis associated 16,951 TCR beta sequences with specific HLA alleles at a false discovery rate of 0.05. Broadly in line with IMGT annotations, most TCR beta V segments showed up in productive rearrangements about 87% or about 30% of the time in an earlier analysis of around 550 of the donors.

The method behind the library was the immunoSEQ multiplex PCR assay. A mixture of 60 forward primers for TCR Vbeta segments and 13 reverse primers for TCR Jbeta segments was used in the multiplex PCR. The CDR3 region of rearranged TCR beta genes was amplified from genomic DNA by a multiplex PCR assay. The amplified TCR beta libraries were sequenced on the Illumina HiSeq System as 87-base-pair reads. The study's processing was this. A later analysis counted about 82 million unique TCR beta chains across the 550 to 700 repertoires, and roughly 11 million of these chains were shared by at least two donors. Raw reads were error-corrected and collapsed into unique sequences by a nearest-neighbor algorithm in which closely related sequences were merged to remove PCR and sequencing errors. CDR3 sequences were aligned to IMGT reference sequences to assign V, D and J gene segments. For a sequence to be retained, a match of at least six nucleotides to both a V gene segment and a J gene segment was required. A rearrangement was called productive if the CDR3 had no stop codons and remained in frame with V and J, and every other rearrangement was called non-productive. Following IMGT convention, CDR3 was defined as the stretch from the second conserved V-encoded cysteine up to the conserved J-encoded phenylalanine. In an earlier analysis of 500 to 650 of the donors, sequences lacking an unambiguous match to a single V gene segment were excluded. In an earlier analysis of 587 of the donors, V segments were called functional above 56.7% productive rearrangements and were called segregating when the between-donor standard deviation exceeded 5%. To diagnose cytomegalovirus status from the catalog of TCR beta chain sequences, a statistical classification framework was built. In a later analysis, TCR nucleotide sequences were compared against IMGT/GENE-DB human TR gene sequences so that V and J genes could be assigned. A later analysis assigned CDR3 sequences and most-parsimonious VDJ recombination scenarios with the TCRdist pipeline. In a later analysis, each TCR beta chain was defined by its CDR3 amino acid sequence together with its V-gene family, and reads without a unique V-gene family were excluded. A later analysis removed 600 or so highly shared, low-generation-probability nucleotide sequences to deal with suspected cross-contamination and a sequencing artifact. A later analysis calculated a clonal expansion index for each public chain from normalized within-repertoire ranks of inferred template counts. In a later analysis, generation probabilities were computed with a VDJ recombination model fitted to out-of-frame rearrangements, and the resulting probabilities were checked against IGoR. A later analysis scored TCR-TCR, TCR-HLA and TCR-CMV co-occurrence with hypergeometric tests, applying a repertoire-size bias correction to TCR pairs. In a later analysis, false discovery rates were estimated by permuting HLA or CMV assignments 20 times. In a later analysis, co-occurring TCRs were grouped using DBSCAN, and TCRdist sequence similarity was added for clustering within HLA-allele-positive subsets. Repertoires with fewer than 30,000 or more than 120,000 public chains were left out of co-occurrence clustering, as were about 5 repertoires with anomalous nucleotide sharing. This is the immuneACCESS table as TCRdb keeps it, with only in-frame sequences that have V and J called. A part of the clones is gone; compared with another copy, unresolved V genes explain less than half, and the rest is unexplained. That table supplies the V and J calls and clone size; D and trimming were determined from the DNA. The sample table holds fewer than 150,000 clones, of which 75% to 80% were seen once. The leading ten clones occupy roughly 5.6% of the sample.

Comments on this clone: No cognate antigen has been identified for it. Base quality data are lacking; no much larger clone is found one base away.

Sequencing input: PBMCs. The rearranged chain carries TRBV4-2 and TRBJ2-7; the D gene is perhaps TRBD2, from 6 matching bases. The receptor's source is a woman aged 40 to 49 in good health and CMV-seropositive. The CDR3 here reads CASSQGGESSYEQYF. The nucleotides read TGTGCCAGCAGCCAAGGGGGGGAGAGCTCCTACGAGCAGTACTTC.